The rows below give T cell receptor beta chains drawn from one sample of a study of cytomegalovirus exposure and HLA in healthy donors. Profiled with immunoSEQ multiplex PCR; TCRdb holds only in-frame clones, not every one. There are some 150,000 clones in the sample; 73% occur only once, and about an eighth lies in the top ten. The sequencing input was PBMCs. These receptors all stem from a human donor in good health. The CDR3 runs from the conserved cysteine through the conserved F or W. The order of the fields is J gene, V gene, clone size, D gene, CDR3 DNA, CDR3 protein. The D gene is left open where the match is weak. Clone size is not always given. Where it is, it says once, few, many or a class for expanded clones.

TRBJ1-1 | TRBV11-3 | . | TRBD1 | TGTGCCAGCAGCTTTGGGACAGGGGGCAGGAGTTTCTTT | CASSFGTGGRSFF
TRBJ2-2 | TRBV2 | . | TRBD1 | TGTGCCAGCAGTCAAAGGGGGCGCGACGGGGAGCTGTTTTTT | CASSQRGRDGELFF
TRBJ1-1 | TRBV7-9 | . | . | TGTGCCAGCAGCTTATCAGGGATGAACACTGAAGCTTTCTTT | CASSLSGMNTEAFF
TRBJ2-2 | TRBV18 | . | TRBD2 | TGTGCCAGCTCACCAGGGAGGGGCACGAACACCGGGGAGCTGTTTTTT | CASSPGRGTNTGELFF
TRBJ2-5 | TRBV9 | . | . | TGTGCCAGCAGCGTAGGCGGGGTCCAAGAGACCCAGTACTTC | CASSVGGVQETQYF
TRBJ1-3 | TRBV4-1 | once | . | TGCGCCAGCAGCAGACTGTTTGGAAACACCATATATTTT | CASSRLFGNTIYF
TRBJ2-7 | TRBV11-1 | . | . | TGTGCCAGCAGCCGATACAGCAGGGAAGACGAGCAGTACTTC | CASSRYSREDEQYF
TRBJ1-5 | TRBV18 | . | . | TGTGCCAGCTCACCAGGGAGACAGGGCAATCAGCCCCAGCATTTT | CASSPGRQGNQPQHF
TRBJ2-4 | TRBV5-1 | once | TRBD1 | TGCGCCAGCAGCTTGGGGACAGGGATTGGGAACATTCAGTACTTC | CASSLGTGIGNIQYF
TRBJ2-7 | TRBV7-9 | . | TRBD1 | TGTGCCAGCAGCTTGGGACAGCTCTCCTACGAGCAGTACTTC | CASSLGQLSYEQYF
TRBJ2-7 | TRBV2 | once | TRBD1 | TGTGCCAGCGGGGGGGACAGGGTTAATTACGAGCAGTACTTC | CASGGDRVNYEQYF
TRBJ2-2 | TRBV7-8 | . | . | TGTGCCAGCAGCTTAGCTCGCACCGGGGAGCTGTTTTTT | CASSLARTGELFF
TRBJ2-5 | TRBV14 | once | TRBD1 | TGTGCCAGCAGCCAAGGGACAGGGCAGTACTTC | CASSQGTGQYF
TRBJ2-1 | TRBV6-5 | . | TRBD2 | TGTGCCAGCAACGACGGCGGGGGTATGGATGAGCAGTTCTTC | CASNDGGGMDEQFF
TRBJ2-2 | TRBV29-1 | . | . | TGCAGCGTTGAAGCGGGAGTCGGGGAGCTGTTTTTT | CSVEAGVGELFF
TRBJ2-2 | TRBV27 | . | . | TGTGCCAGCAGTTTTGCTAGCGACACCGGGGAGCTGTTTTTT | CASSFASDTGELFF
TRBJ2-1 | TRBV6-5 | once | . | TGTGCCAGCAGCCCGGAGGGGAATGAGCAGTTCTTC | CASSPEGNEQFF
TRBJ1-6 | TRBV6-1 | few | TRBD1 | TGTGCCAGCAGTGAAGCGCTCCTCCTAGGGGGCGAGTCACCCCTCCACTTT | CASSEALLLGGESPLHF
TRBJ2-3 | TRBV5-4 | . | TRBD2 | TGTGCCAGCAGTGGGGGCCTAGCGGGGGGAGCCACGCAGTATTTT | CASSGGLAGGATQYF
TRBJ2-1 | TRBV2 | . | . | TGTGCCAGCAGCGCTTATCGAGGGGGAATTGCCAATGAGCAGTTCTTC | CASSAYRGGIANEQFF
TRBJ1-1 | TRBV4-1 | few | TRBD1 | TGCGCCAGCAGCCAAGATAAAAGACAGGGAGGCACTGAAGCTTTCTTT | CASSQDKRQGGTEAFF
TRBJ2-1 | TRBV7-8 | . | . | TGTGCCAGCAGCAAAGTCCGGGGTACAGAGCAGTTCTTC | CASSKVRGTEQFF
TRBJ2-5 | TRBV5-1 | . | TRBD2 | TGCGCCAGCAGCTTGTCTGGGACTAGCGGGAACCAAGAGACCCAGTACTTC | CASSLSGTSGNQETQYF
TRBJ2-3 | TRBV7-3 | few | TRBD2 | TGTGCCAGCAGCCCGGGACTAGCGGGGGCCGCAGATACGCAGTATTTT | CASSPGLAGAADTQYF
TRBJ1-1 | TRBV6-1 | . | . | TGTGCCAGCAGGATGGCCTTCCGGAACACTGAAGCTTTCTTT | CASRMAFRNTEAFF
TRBJ1-5 | TRBV9 | . | . | TGTGCCAGCATTACTTCAGGAAATAGCAATCAGCCCCAGCATTTT | CASITSGNSNQPQHF
TRBJ2-3 | TRBV18 | . | . | TGTGCCAGCTCATCCGAAGACAGGAGGTCTAGCACAGATACGCAGTATTTT | CASSSEDRRSSTDTQYF
TRBJ2-3 | TRBV5-1 | . | TRBD2 | TGCGCCAGCAGCTTCTCTAGCGGGAGGGGCACAGATACGCAGTATTTT | CASSFSSGRGTDTQYF
TRBJ2-1 | TRBV6-1 | . | TRBD2 | TGTGCCAGCACCCCGGGACTAGCGGGGGGGCAGCAGTTCTTC | CASTPGLAGGQQFF
TRBJ2-2 | TRBV4-2 | . | . | TGTGCCAGCAGCCAAGTCGGGGGGAACACCGGGGAGCTGTTTTTT | CASSQVGGNTGELFF
TRBJ2-1 | TRBV5-1 | . | TRBD1 | TGCGCCAGCAGCTTGACGACAGGGGGCAATGAGCAGTTCTTC | CASSLTTGGNEQFF
TRBJ1-1 | TRBV30 | . | TRBD1 | TGTGCCTGGAGTGACCTAACAGGGGCATTCACTGAAGCTTTCTTT | CAWSDLTGAFTEAFF
TRBJ2-1 | TRBV6-5 | few | TRBD2 | TGTGCCAGCAGTTCCCTGTCCCTAGCGGGAGAGTTTGAGCAGTTCTTC | CASSSLSLAGEFEQFF
TRBJ2-2 | TRBV7-3 | . | . | TGTGCCAGCAGCTTAGGAGGGACCGGGGAGCTGTTTTTT | CASSLGGTGELFF
TRBJ1-4 | TRBV14 | . | . | TGTGCCAGCAGCCAACGGGCAACTAATGAAAAACTGTTTTTT | CASSQRATNEKLFF
TRBJ2-1 | TRBV7-2 | . | . | TGTGCCAGCAGCCGCTACCTCGACAATGAGCAGTTCTTC | CASSRYLDNEQFF
TRBJ2-1 | TRBV28 | . | TRBD2 | TGTGCCAGCAGTCCCCCCATAGCGGGTCCGGGCCGCAATGAGCAGTTCTTC | CASSPPIAGPGRNEQFF
TRBJ2-1 | TRBV19 | few | TRBD2 | TGTGCCAGTAGAACCGGGACTAGAATTGAGCAGTTCTTC | CASRTGTRIEQFF
TRBJ2-3 | TRBV9 | . | . | TGTGCCAGCAGCGTAGCCGTCGGGATAGATACGCAGTATTTT | CASSVAVGIDTQYF
TRBJ2-3 | TRBV19 | . | . | TGTGCCAGTAGTATAGGGACAGTTAGCACAGATACGCAGTATTTT | CASSIGTVSTDTQYF
TRBJ2-5 | TRBV5-4 | . | . | TGTGCCAGCAGCTTGCCGGGAGAACAAGAGACCCAGTACTTC | CASSLPGEQETQYF
TRBJ2-1 | TRBV7-9 | . | . | TGTGCCAGCAGCTTAGTACGCGGGAATGCCGGGAATGAGCAGTTCTTC | CASSLVRGNAGNEQFF
TRBJ2-3 | TRBV5-1 | . | TRBD2 | TGCGCCAGCAGCTTGGCCAGTATAGCGGGCCGCACAGATACGCAGTATTTT | CASSLASIAGRTDTQYF
TRBJ2-2 | TRBV6-4 | . | . | TGTGCCAGCAGAAACGGGGAATTTGGCGGGGAGCTGTTTTTT | CASRNGEFGGELFF
TRBJ2-1 | TRBV7-9 | . | TRBD2 | TGTGCCAGCAGCTCGCCCGGACTAGCGGGAGGTACGGGAATCAATGAGCAGTTCTTC | CASSSPGLAGGTGINEQFF
TRBJ2-5 | TRBV6-6 | few | TRBD2 | TGTGCCAGCAGCGTAAGCGGGGCCGGTTTGTACTTC | CASSVSGAGLYF
TRBJ2-1 | TRBV4-1 | once | TRBD2 | TGCGCCAGCAAGTCTCCTGGGCTAGCGGGCAATGAGCAGTTCTTC | CASKSPGLAGNEQFF
TRBJ2-1 | TRBV7-3 | . | . | TGTGCCAGCAGCTTAGGTCGAGGACTACAGTTCTTC | CASSLGRGLQFF
TRBJ2-3 | TRBV5-4 | . | . | TGTGCCAGCAGCTTGGACGGGAGCTCGCAGTATTTT | CASSLDGSSQYF
TRBJ2-3 | TRBV11-2 | . | TRBD2 | TGTGCCAGCAGCTTAGGGGTGGGGGCGGGGGGCAGGGATACGCAGTATTTT | CASSLGVGAGGRDTQYF
TRBJ1-4 | TRBV7-6 | . | . | TGTGCCAGCAGCTTGGGACACAGGGTTGTAGCAACTAATGAAAAACTGTTTTTT | CASSLGHRVVATNEKLFF
TRBJ2-7 | TRBV7-6 | . | TRBD2 | TGTGCCAGCAGCTATAGCGGGAACTACGAGCAGTACTTC | CASSYSGNYEQYF
TRBJ2-7 | TRBV7-9 | . | . | TGTGCCAGCTCAAATTCGGAGCAAGGATCTCGCTCCTACGAGCAGTACTTC | CASSNSEQGSRSYEQYF
TRBJ2-7 | TRBV7-9 | . | . | TGTGCCAGCAGTAATTCCGGGACACCCTACGAGCAGTACTTC | CASSNSGTPYEQYF
TRBJ2-7 | TRBV5-1 | . | . | TGCGCCAGCAGCTCCCCAGACAGGATCTACGAGCAGTACTTC | CASSSPDRIYEQYF
TRBJ2-7 | TRBV5-1 | . | TRBD1 | TGCGCCAGCAGCCCCGACAGGGGTAGGAACGAGCAGTACTTC | CASSPDRGRNEQYF
TRBJ2-5 | TRBV27 | . | TRBD2 | TGTGCCAGCAGTGGATTAGCGGGGGGGCAAGAGACCCAGTACTTC | CASSGLAGGQETQYF
TRBJ2-7 | TRBV11-2 | . | . | TGTGCCAGCAGCAGTCTGAGGGGAGGCAACGAGCAGTACTTC | CASSSLRGGNEQYF